This T cell receptor (beta chain) was sequenced for a study of blood T cell repertoires in COVID-19. Assay: immunoSEQ multiplex PCR; the TCRdb copy retains only in-frame clones and omits some. Here the sample spans fewer than 300,000 clones, 80% to 85% being singletons. The table lists this clone with a few counts. Trimming cost V 1 base and J 0 bases; bases outside gene matches: 6. CDR3 length: 17 amino acids. Germline V lookup: CDR1 SGHVS, CDR2 FNYEAQ. This chain uses TRBV7-6 with TRBJ1-3; 7 bases fit TRBD1. The source of this sequence is a man in his forties who had been exposed to COVID-19. The specimen was PBMCs or T cells enriched from blood (not recorded which). CDR3 nucleotide sequence: TGTGCCAGCAGCTTAGTTACAGGGGCTAGCTCTGGAAACACCATATATTTT. It encodes CASSLVTGASSGNTIYF.